These 5 T cell receptor beta chains were all obtained from the same sample, sequenced in a study of T cells in Graves' hyperthyroidism and ophthalmopathy. Authors of the study amplified TCR beta CDR3 regions from RNA transcripts. RT-PCR in the first round (using the HTBI primer set) targeted the TCR CDR3. From the multiplex PCR reads, TCRdb called clonotypes with MiXCR, one entry per CDR3 protein. Of 300,000 to 450,000 distinct CDR3 sequences listed, about 18% are singletons. The sequencing input was blood. The receptor source for this set is a man between 18 and 35 years old with Graves' ophthalmopathy.

This clonotype has at least ten counts. The CDR3 reads CASSLPWAGQAQYF. The DNA for the CDR3 is TGTGCCAGCAGCTTGCCCTGGGCGGGACAGGCCCAGTATTTT. This sequence joins TRBV7-9 and TRBJ2-3, with TRBD1 matching 8 bases. Germline V CDR1 and CDR2: SEHNR, FQNEAQ (reference sequence). The ends lost 3 bases at V and 12 bases at J; junction bases unmatched: 11. CDR3 length: 14 residues.

This clonotype was seen many times. The J gene is TRBJ1-2, the V gene TRBV20-1; TRBD1 matches at 8 bases. CDR3 length: 10 residues. V trimming: 6 bases; J trimming: 10 bases; junction bases outside the gene matches: 4. Germline-derived CDR1 and CDR2 are DFQATT and SNEGSKA (reference sequence). DNA of the CDR3: TGCAGTGCCGGACAGGGTGTCTACACCTTC. Translated, it gives CSAGQGVYTF.

This clonotype was picked up many times. This chain links TRBV20-1 with TRBJ1-1; D is unresolved. CDR3 length: 11 residues. Germline V gene lookup returns CDR1 DFQATT and CDR2 SNEGSKA (reference sequence). Between the trimmed V and J ends, which lost 3 bases and 1 base, there was a span of 3 bases. The CDR3 nucleotides are TGCAGTGCTAGTGGGAACACTGAAGCTTTCTTT. The encoded protein is CSASGNTEAFF.

The chain uses TRBV29-1 and TRBJ1-2; weak D call: TRBD1 (5 bases). Trimming cost V 1 base and J 6 bases, with 9 bases left between them. CDR1 SQVTM and CDR2 ANQGSEA come from the germline V gene. This CDR3 contains 12 residues. The CDR3 here is CSVEAEGDGYTF. In DNA form, the CDR3 reads TGCAGCGTTGAAGCCGAAGGGGATGGCTACACCTTC.

Comment on this clonotype: A clone one base away is much larger, so this may be a read error. This chain uses TRBV18 with TRBJ1-1, with D tentatively TRBD1 (5 bases). Germline V gene sequence: CDR1 KGHSH, CDR2 LQKENI. The CDR3 covers 14 residues. V lost 2 bases and J 0 bases, leaving 7 bases between the germline ends. The CDR3 spells CASSPGAMNTEAFF. For the CDR3, the DNA is TGTGCCAGCTCACCAGGGGCCATGAACACTGAAGCTTTCTTT.